This T cell receptor beta chain was found in a study of CD8 T cells in ankylosing spondylitis. This clonotype was seen repeatedly, ten times or more. Antigen: not known. Study-wide results and caveats: In ankylosing spondylitis blood, a motif of eight highly homologous TCR beta variants appeared characteristic. Researchers report that disease-linked clones proved CD8+ and relatively rare in peripheral blood. Some of the motif variants had earlier been found in reactive arthritis patients' fluid and blood.

5'-RACE, quantitative and with molecular barcodes, yielded the TCR beta libraries. TCRdb re-analysed the 5' RACE reads in MiXCR, keeping a single row per CDR3 protein. The sample contains fewer than 550,000 distinct CDR3 sequences, roughly 5.3% of which appear only once. CDR1 is KGHDR, CDR2 SFDVKD, per germline. The CDR3 extends over 15 amino acids. Trimming removed 3 bases from V and 3 bases from J; junction bases left unmatched: 4. This sequence originates from a male donor with ankylosing spondylitis. The chain has TRBV24-1 and TRBJ2-5; 9 bases map to TRBD1. Sequenced material: blood, either unsorted or a sorted T cell fraction (not recorded which). The CDR3 loop is CATSDRGQGEETQYF. DNA for the CDR3: TGTGCCACCAGTGATAGGGGACAGGGCGAAGAGACCCAGTACTTC.